The rows below give T cell receptor beta chains drawn from one sample of a study of T-cell memory formation after mild COVID-19. TCRdb reprocessed the 5' RACE reads with MiXCR, giving one entry per CDR3 protein. The sample holds about 110,000 distinct CDR3 sequences; approximately 17% are singletons and the top ten take 28%. The material sequenced was PBMCs or a T cell subset sorted from them (not recorded which). The source is an adult woman who had mild COVID-19 (a few samples of this study predate the infection). Cell type and time point are not known. Each CDR3 is given with its conserved first and last residue. Fields, in order: clone size, V gene, D gene, J gene, CDR3 protein, CDR3 DNA. A D gene is named only where the DNA matches it firmly. Clone size is shown for a subset of rows, as once, few, many or a class of expanded clone.

few	TRBV5-6	TRBD1	TRBJ2-3	CASRWGTGSTDTQYF	TGTGCCAGCAGGTGGGGGACAGGAAGCACAGATACGCAGTATTTT
.	TRBV12-3/TRBV12-4	.	TRBJ2-1	CASSFQEGEQFF	TGTGCCAGCAGTTTCCAGGAAGGTGAGCAGTTCTTC
few	TRBV6-2/TRBV6-3	TRBD1	TRBJ1-2	CASSPIHFGTGDRYTF	TGTGCCAGCAGCCCCATCCACTTCGGGACAGGGGATCGCTACACCTTC
few	TRBV5-1	.	TRBJ2-2	CASSFGYSTGELFF	TGCGCCAGCAGCTTCGGTTATTCCACCGGGGAGCTGTTTTTT
.	TRBV30	TRBD1	TRBJ1-2	CAAEGAAGYTF	TGTGCCGCCGAGGGGGCGGCTGGCTACACCTTC
.	TRBV27	.	TRBJ2-3	CASSLRGPGYTQYF	TGTGCCAGCAGTTTACGGGGCCCGGGGTATACGCAGTATTTT
.	TRBV4-2	.	TRBJ2-1	CASSTSPTRDNEQFF	TGTGCCAGCAGCACCTCACCCACTAGGGACAATGAGCAGTTCTTC
many	TRBV24-1	TRBD2	TRBJ2-1	CATSEWGGGDNEQFF	TGTGCCACCAGTGAATGGGGCGGGGGGGACAATGAGCAGTTCTTC
many	TRBV7-3	TRBD2	TRBJ2-3	CASSTTSGGTTDTQYF	TGTGCCAGCAGCACCACTAGCGGGGGGACCACAGATACGCAGTATTTT
.	TRBV7-2	.	TRBJ2-7	CASTFTVYEQYF	TGTGCCAGCACCTTCACCGTTTACGAGCAGTACTTC
many	TRBV7-6	TRBD1	TRBJ2-3	CASSLGQGTWRTDTQYF	TGTGCCAGCAGCTTGGGACAGGGGACTTGGAGAACAGATACGCAGTATTTT
.	TRBV10-3	.	TRBJ1-2	CAISDAGPPGGYTF	TGTGCCATCAGTGACGCGGGACCTCCGGGAGGCTACACCTTC
few	TRBV5-1	TRBD1	TRBJ2-2	CASSLWTGDAGELFF	TGCGCCAGCAGCTTATGGACAGGGGATGCCGGGGAGCTGTTTTTT
few	TRBV7-9	.	TRBJ2-3	CASSLISDVGTDTQYF	TGTGCCAGCAGCCTAATAAGTGACGTGGGTACAGATACGCAGTATTTT
.	TRBV5-6	TRBD1	TRBJ1-5	CASSLGGQTGNQPQHF	TGTGCCAGCAGCTTGGGGGGACAGACGGGCAATCAGCCCCAGCATTTT
few	TRBV9	.	TRBJ2-2	CASSSLNTGELFF	TGTGCCAGCAGCTCCTTGAACACCGGGGAGCTGTTTTTT
few	TRBV13	.	TRBJ2-3	CASSSAPGARTDTQYF	TGTGCCAGCAGCTCCGCCCCGGGGGCCCGCACAGATACGCAGTATTTT
few	TRBV30	.	TRBJ2-1	CAWRPSLAWNEQFF	TGTGCCTGGAGGCCCTCACTAGCCTGGAATGAGCAGTTCTTC
few	TRBV20-1	.	TRBJ2-2	CSARWFGRGTGELFF	TGCAGTGCTAGATGGTTCGGGCGAGGCACCGGGGAGCTGTTTTTT
.	TRBV15	.	TRBJ2-1	CATSRDKDGRSEQFF	TGTGCCACCAGCAGAGATAAGGACGGTAGGAGTGAGCAGTTCTTC
.	TRBV4-1	.	TRBJ2-7	CASSQGQSGSYEQYF	TGCGCCAGCAGCCAAGGACAGTCCGGATCCTACGAGCAGTACTTC
.	TRBV6-2/TRBV6-3	.	TRBJ2-7	CASSLGSAVFKPAPQTVYEQYF	TGTGCCAGCAGCCTCGGTAGTGCGGTCTTTAAGCCGGCTCCCCAAACGGTCTACGAGCAGTACTTC
few	TRBV12-3/TRBV12-4	TRBD2	TRBJ2-3	CASSLLGGSADTQYF	TGTGCCAGCAGTTTATTGGGGGGGAGTGCAGATACGCAGTATTTT
.	TRBV7-9	.	TRBJ2-1	CASSLVQGHNEQFF	TGTGCCAGCAGCTTAGTGCAGGGCCACAATGAGCAGTTCTTC